These T cell receptor beta chains were read from a single sample in a study of T cell responses to AZD1222 COVID-19 vaccine. Profiling relied on immunoSEQ multiplex PCR, and the TCRdb table lists in-frame clones only, not all of them. Here the sample spans about 120,000 clones, 85% to 90% being singletons. The source material was peripheral blood, sampled on day 0 of AZD1222 vaccination. The origin of the receptors is an adult in good health. The CDR3 runs from the conserved cysteine through the conserved F or W. Clone size appears in some rows only: once, few, many, or a class for an expanded clone.

cdr3_aa: CASSPGPLMAYEQYF; clone_size: .; v_call: TRBV5-6; j_call: TRBJ2-7
cdr3_aa: CASSSYPPGKLFF; clone_size: .; v_call: TRBV21-1; j_call: TRBJ1-4
cdr3_aa: CASSLWRERSGELFF; clone_size: .; v_call: TRBV5-6; j_call: TRBJ2-2
cdr3_aa: CASSPPGTGGYEQYF; clone_size: .; v_call: TRBV13; j_call: TRBJ2-7
cdr3_aa: CASSLDGGGKWTEAFF; clone_size: .; v_call: TRBV5-1; j_call: TRBJ1-1
cdr3_aa: CATQGLAGNEQFF; clone_size: .; v_call: TRBV7-6; j_call: TRBJ2-1
cdr3_aa: CASSVGLGGYNEQFF; clone_size: .; v_call: TRBV27; j_call: TRBJ2-1
cdr3_aa: CASSLGHGGGNEQFF; clone_size: .; v_call: TRBV11-3; j_call: TRBJ2-1
cdr3_aa: CASTPGGVVGGPTDTQYF; clone_size: .; v_call: TRBV5-4; j_call: TRBJ2-3
cdr3_aa: CASTQQGAGGPLPQETQYF; clone_size: .; v_call: TRBV7-2; j_call: TRBJ2-5
cdr3_aa: CASSLQEGAWYEQYF; clone_size: .; v_call: TRBV7-8; j_call: TRBJ2-7
cdr3_aa: CASSLQSGSIYEQYF; clone_size: .; v_call: TRBV5-8; j_call: TRBJ2-7
cdr3_aa: CASSTTGTTYEQYF; clone_size: .; v_call: TRBV5-1; j_call: TRBJ2-7
cdr3_aa: CASSLEGFEQFF; clone_size: .; v_call: TRBV12-3/TRBV12-4; j_call: TRBJ2-1
cdr3_aa: CASSSGATYEQYF; clone_size: .; v_call: TRBV5-4; j_call: TRBJ2-7
cdr3_aa: CASSPGTSGMTQYF; clone_size: .; v_call: TRBV19; j_call: TRBJ2-5
cdr3_aa: CASSPRLAGVGNEQFF; clone_size: few; v_call: TRBV11-3; j_call: TRBJ2-1
cdr3_aa: CASSLSLSGENTEAFF; clone_size: .; v_call: TRBV27; j_call: TRBJ1-1
cdr3_aa: CASSFLGLSSGNTIYF; clone_size: .; v_call: TRBV28; j_call: TRBJ1-3
cdr3_aa: CASSPYPTSNQPQHF; clone_size: .; v_call: TRBV5-1; j_call: TRBJ1-5
cdr3_aa: CASSEAIGVANEKLFF; clone_size: .; v_call: TRBV6-1; j_call: TRBJ1-4
cdr3_aa: CASGLLTSEQFF; clone_size: .; v_call: TRBV12-5; j_call: TRBJ2-1
cdr3_aa: CASSYSIAGGYEQYF; clone_size: .; v_call: TRBV6-5; j_call: TRBJ2-7
cdr3_aa: CASSIAPRFEQFF; clone_size: .; v_call: TRBV19; j_call: TRBJ2-1
cdr3_aa: CAWGIRGLNTEAFF; clone_size: .; v_call: TRBV30; j_call: TRBJ1-1
cdr3_aa: CASSISTITEAFF; clone_size: .; v_call: TRBV19; j_call: TRBJ1-1
cdr3_aa: CASSPGVDRAEQYF; clone_size: .; v_call: TRBV28; j_call: TRBJ2-7
cdr3_aa: CASSYVTGLEAFF; clone_size: .; v_call: TRBV6-2/TRBV6-3; j_call: TRBJ1-1
cdr3_aa: CATHPPTGYGYTF; clone_size: .; v_call: TRBV19; j_call: TRBJ1-2
cdr3_aa: CASSPSGGLNIQYF; clone_size: .; v_call: TRBV3-1/TRBV3-2; j_call: TRBJ2-4
cdr3_aa: CASSLGGTNTGELFF; clone_size: .; v_call: TRBV11-3; j_call: TRBJ2-2
cdr3_aa: CASSEGGTTLGEQYF; clone_size: .; v_call: TRBV7-3; j_call: TRBJ2-7
cdr3_aa: CSVEDSYYGYTF; clone_size: .; v_call: TRBV29-1; j_call: TRBJ1-2
cdr3_aa: CASSIFGGGSNQPQHF; clone_size: few; v_call: TRBV19; j_call: TRBJ1-5
cdr3_aa: CASTKGLAGGPDTGELFF; clone_size: once; v_call: TRBV21-1; j_call: TRBJ2-2
cdr3_aa: CASSLGTWETDTQYF; clone_size: .; v_call: TRBV5-1; j_call: TRBJ2-3
cdr3_aa: CASGLPGILEQYF; clone_size: once; v_call: TRBV7-2; j_call: TRBJ2-7
cdr3_aa: CSDIQTDTQYF; clone_size: .; v_call: TRBV29-1; j_call: TRBJ2-3
cdr3_aa: CANRQGATGELFF; clone_size: .; v_call: TRBV10-3; j_call: TRBJ2-2
cdr3_aa: CATTTYIEAFF; clone_size: few; v_call: TRBV28; j_call: TRBJ1-1
cdr3_aa: CASSPGAGTEAFF; clone_size: .; v_call: TRBV7-8; j_call: TRBJ1-1
cdr3_aa: CASSSGRPAGGNTIYF; clone_size: .; v_call: TRBV5-1; j_call: TRBJ1-3
cdr3_aa: CASSPGGPMGAQYF; clone_size: .; v_call: TRBV7-3; j_call: TRBJ2-3
cdr3_aa: CASSLGAGWEETQYF; clone_size: .; v_call: TRBV5-4; j_call: TRBJ2-5
cdr3_aa: CASSPPRGGRGYTF; clone_size: .; v_call: TRBV5-4; j_call: TRBJ1-2
cdr3_aa: CASSEGGTGGHQPQHF; clone_size: .; v_call: TRBV6-1; j_call: TRBJ1-5
cdr3_aa: CASSLSPSTDTQYF; clone_size: .; v_call: TRBV7-3; j_call: TRBJ2-3
cdr3_aa: CASSPLDPRDTEAFF; clone_size: .; v_call: TRBV18; j_call: TRBJ1-1
cdr3_aa: CASSNTVREKLFF; clone_size: once; v_call: TRBV5-1; j_call: TRBJ1-4
cdr3_aa: CAWSQGGEQFF; clone_size: .; v_call: TRBV30; j_call: TRBJ2-1
cdr3_aa: CASSFKGYSNQPQHF; clone_size: .; v_call: TRBV6-2/TRBV6-3; j_call: TRBJ1-5
cdr3_aa: CASSPRETGGNTIYF; clone_size: .; v_call: TRBV13; j_call: TRBJ1-3
cdr3_aa: CASSLAGGSGTEAFF; clone_size: .; v_call: TRBV6-2/TRBV6-3; j_call: TRBJ1-1
cdr3_aa: CASSQAANPGRGAFF; clone_size: .; v_call: TRBV3-1/TRBV3-2; j_call: TRBJ1-1